Below are 30 T cell receptor beta chains sequenced from a single sample in a study of PD-L1 blockade in urothelial cancer. Using immunoSEQ multiplex PCR, the repertoire was profiled, and TCRdb retains in-frame clones only, with some absent. The table shows 65,000 to 80,000 clones, with roughly 84% occurring only once. Sequencing used PBMCs, obtained around atezolizumab (anti-PD-L1) treatment. The receptors come from a man between 65 and 85 years old with urothelial cancer.

The J gene is TRBJ2-1, the V gene TRBV19, with D possibly matching TRBD1 (6 bases). The V end was cut by 5 bases, the J end by 5 bases, with 13 bases between. This CDR3 is built from 14 residues. Per the germline V gene, CDR1 is LNHDA and CDR2 is SQIVND (reference sequence). The CDR3 here is CASSVRDTDNEQFF. The DNA for the CDR3 is TGTGCCAGTAGTGTCCGGGACACAGACAATGAGCAGTTCTTC.

The chain couples TRBV9 to TRBJ2-1; D is perhaps TRBD2 (5 bases). The CDR3 extends over 16 amino acids. The germline V gene has CDR1 SGDLS and CDR2 YYNGEE. Between the trimmed V and J ends, which lost 0 bases and 2 bases, there was a span of 12 bases. Here the CDR3 reads CASSVEGRVTYNEQFF. The DNA of the CDR3 is TGTGCCAGCAGCGTAGAAGGGAGAGTGACCTACAATGAGCAGTTCTTC.

This chain joins TRBV19 and TRBJ1-1; 11 bases line up with TRBD1. From germline, CDR1 is LNHDA and CDR2 SQIVND (reference sequence). Unmatched junction bases numbered 12, after V lost 6 bases and J lost 3 bases. This CDR3 region has 17 residues. This CDR3 is CASRRGQGEVGDTEAFF. The CDR3 region has the DNA TGTGCCAGTAGACGGGGACAGGGGGAGGTTGGCGACACTGAAGCTTTCTTT.

The chain is built from TRBV14 and TRBJ1-1, with D perhaps matching TRBD1 (5 bases). Deletions cut 1 base from V and 4 bases from J, with 7 bases between. The germline V gene has CDR1 SGHDN and CDR2 FVKESK. The CDR3 loop spans 13 amino acids. In DNA, the CDR3 is TGTGCCAGCAGCCAAGTAAGGGGCACTGAAGCTTTCTTT. It encodes CASSQVRGTEAFF.

The chain carries TRBV5-5 and TRBJ1-2; no definite D call. The CDR3 sequence is 13 residues long. Germline V lookup: CDR1 SGHKS, CDR2 YYEKEE (reference sequence). Trimming removed 3 bases from V and 1 base from J, with 7 bases in between. CDR3 region: CASSSRVNYGYTF. For the CDR3, the DNA is TGTGCCAGCAGCTCCCGGGTTAACTATGGCTACACCTTC.

The rearrangement joins TRBV2 to TRBJ1-2, with a possible D match to TRBD1 (5 bases). This CDR3 comprises 13 residues. CDR1 is SNHLY and CDR2 is FYNNEI in the germline V gene. Trimming shortened V by 1 base and J by 4 bases, and 7 bases separated the two germline ends. CDR3 nucleotide sequence: TGTGCCAGCAGTGAAGGGGGGGGCTATGGCTACACCTTC. This sequence encodes CASSEGGGYGYTF. The entire variable domain, with the rest obtained from reference TRBV2 and TRBJ1-2, is as follows: EPEVTQTPSHQVTQMGQEVILRCVPISNHLYFYWYRQILGQKVEFLVSFYNNEISEKSEIFDDQFSVERPDGSNFTLKIRSTKLEDSAMYFCASSEGGGYGYTFGSGTRLTVV.

The table lists this clone with a count of one. The rearrangement links TRBV2 to TRBJ2-1; D possibly corresponds to TRBD2 (6 bases). In germline, CDR1 is SNHLY, CDR2 FYNNEI. The CDR3 runs to 12 residues. Trimming removed 5 bases at V and 8 bases at J, with 10 bases between. The CDR3 coding sequence is TGTGCCAGCAGTTTTAGGGAGGATGAGCAGTTCTTC. It encodes CASSFREDEQFF.

The V and J genes are TRBV5-5 and TRBJ2-5; 7 bases line up with TRBD2. This CDR3 region has 15 residues. CDR1 and CDR2 (germline): SGHKS, YYEKEE (reference sequence). V dropped 2 bases and J dropped 5; count of bases not matched to a gene: 9. This CDR3 reads CASSFRPSGGETQYF. The CDR3 coding sequence is TGTGCCAGCAGCTTTCGTCCTAGCGGAGGGGAGACCCAGTACTTC.

This chain joins TRBV6-1 and TRBJ2-7; 8 positions match TRBD2. The CDR3 totals 15 residues. CDR1 is MNHNS and CDR2 is SASEGT in the germline V gene. V dropped 7 bases and J dropped 3; count of bases not matched to a gene: 11. CDR3 region: CASIRGRGAVYEQYF. DNA of the CDR3: TGTGCCAGCATAAGAGGGCGGGGGGCGGTCTACGAGCAGTACTTC.

This clone was seen just once. V gene TRBV29-1 combines with J gene TRBJ2-3; possibly TRBD2 for D (6 bases). V lost 1 base to trimming and J lost 2 bases, with 10 bases between them. Germline V gene data show CDR1 as SQVTM and CDR2 as ANQGSEA. The CDR3 is made up of 14 amino acids. Written as DNA, the CDR3 is TGCAGCGTTGAAGTAGGCGGGATCACAGATACGCAGTATTTT. This encodes CSVEVGGITDTQYF.

The V call is TRBV5-1, the J call TRBJ2-7; TRBD2 matches 10 bases. The ends lost 0 bases at V and 4 bases at J; junction bases unmatched: 4. Germline V gives CDR1 SGHRS, CDR2 YFSETQ. CDR3 length equals 15 residues. The chain's CDR3 is CASSLVTSGSYEQYF. CDR3 DNA sequence: TGCGCCAGCAGCTTGGTGACTAGCGGGTCGTACGAGCAGTACTTC.

This clone was detected only a few times. V and J are TRBV29-1 and TRBJ2-3; 11 bases are shared with TRBD2. This CDR3 contains 11 residues. Germline lookup yields CDR1 SQVTM and CDR2 ANQGSEA. The J segment lost 9 bases and the V segment lost 5 bases, leaving 1 base of the junction unmatched. CDR3 bases: TGCAGCGTTAGGACTAGCGGGACGCAGTATTTT. Its protein product is CSVRTSGTQYF.

The J gene is TRBJ2-2, the V gene TRBV19; TRBD2 agrees at 9 bases. Looked up from germline, CDR1 is LNHDA and CDR2 is SQIVND (reference sequence). V gave up 7 bases and J gave up 6 bases; unmatched junction bases: 9. The CDR3 covers 15 residues. The CDR3 sequence: CASKAGGSSAGELFF. CDR3 DNA sequence: TGTGCCAGTAAGGCGGGAGGGTCCAGCGCCGGGGAGCTGTTTTTT.

The chain has TRBV6-5 and TRBJ2-7, with 8 bases aligning to TRBD2. The V gene end was trimmed by 6 bases and the J gene end by 2 bases; junction bases not matched to a gene: 3. CDR1 and CDR2 (germline): MNHEY, SVGAGI. The CDR3 consists of 13 residues. The CDR3 sequence: CASRRGLAYEQYF. The CDR3 DNA sequence: TGTGCCAGCAGGAGGGGACTAGCCTACGAGCAGTACTTC.

This clone was picked up a small number of times. The chain recombines TRBV6-1 with TRBJ2-7, with TRBD1 identical over 8 bases. CDR3 size: 15 residues. Germline-derived CDR1 and CDR2 are MNHNS and SASEGT. J lost 5 bases, V lost 7 bases, and 13 bases had no gene match. The CDR3 spells CASTTQPTGEHEQYF. DNA of the CDR3: TGTGCCAGCACTACCCAACCGACAGGGGAACACGAGCAGTACTTC.

In its sample, this clone was seen a few times. The V call is TRBV6-6, the J call TRBJ2-2; a weak D match, TRBD2 (7 bases). The CDR3 totals 14 residues. In germline, CDR1 is MNHNY, CDR2 SVGAGI (reference sequence). V lost 7 bases and J 2 bases, leaving 11 bases between the germline ends. This CDR3 reads CASNGGPNTGELFF. CDR3 bases: TGTGCCAGCAACGGGGGGCCCAACACCGGGGAGCTGTTTTTT.

The chain is built from TRBV18 and TRBJ1-4; tentative D call: TRBD1 (6 bases). Germline values: CDR1 KGHSH, CDR2 LQKENI. V was shortened by 5 bases and J by 0 bases, with 10 bases between the two germline ends. The CDR3 totals 15 residues. The CDR3 sequence is CASSSRTATNEKLFF. CDR3 nucleotides: TGTGCCAGCTCATCTAGGACAGCAACTAATGAAAAACTGTTTTTT.

The rearrangement links TRBV2 to TRBJ1-5; D is perhaps TRBD1 (5 bases). The CDR3 extends over 17 amino acids. The V gene's germline CDR1 is SNHLY and CDR2 FYNNEI. Trimming stripped 8 bases from V and 2 bases from J, with 22 bases between. Here the CDR3 reads CASGGGWQGGGNQPQHF. For the CDR3, the DNA is TGTGCCAGCGGCGGAGGGTGGCAGGGAGGTGGCAATCAGCCCCAGCATTTT.

The sample holds a few counts of this clone. The chain is built from TRBV19 and TRBJ1-5; TRBD1 agrees at 8 bases. The CDR3 is 15 residues long. J was trimmed by 4 bases and V by 7 bases; bases with no gene match: 9. The V gene's germline CDR1 is LNHDA and CDR2 SQIVND (reference sequence). CDR3 sequence (DNA): TGTGCCAGTAATAACAGGGGGGTAGGAAATCAGCCCCAGCATTTT. Encoded protein: CASNNRGVGNQPQHF.

The genes are TRBV15 and TRBJ1-4; 7 bases are a match to TRBD1. Germline values: CDR1 LNHNV, CDR2 YYDKDF (reference sequence). The CDR3 covers 15 residues. The ends lost 2 bases at V and 4 bases at J; junction bases unmatched: 4. CDR3 region: CATSRLGTDNEKLFF. In DNA form, the CDR3 reads TGTGCCACCAGCAGACTTGGGACAGATAATGAAAAACTGTTTTTT.

Remarks on this clone: A junction end diverges from the germline sequence, so it may reflect a read error. CDR3 residues: CASSYSGDYSEQFF. The CDR3 DNA reads TGTGCCAGCAGTTACTCCGGGGACTACAGTGAGCAGTTCTTC. The genes are TRBV6-5 and TRBJ2-1, with 7 bases lining up with TRBD2. Germline CDR1 reads MNHEY; CDR2 reads SVGAGI. The CDR3 consists of 14 residues.

This chain joins TRBV5-1 and TRBJ2-7; 10 bases are shared with TRBD2. The length of the CDR3 is 15 residues. J was trimmed by 5 bases and V by 0 bases; bases with no gene match: 5. CDR1 and CDR2 from the germline V gene are SGHRS and YFSETQ. This chain's CDR3 is CASSLEAGGIHEQYF. In DNA form, the CDR3 reads TGCGCCAGCAGCTTGGAAGCGGGAGGGATCCACGAGCAGTACTTC.

This chain joins TRBV28 and TRBJ1-4, with 7 bases matching TRBD1. With V trimmed by 1 base and J by 9 bases, 2 bases remained unmatched. The germline CDR1 and CDR2 sequences are MDHEN and SYDVKM. This CDR3 is 13 amino acids long. The CDR3 reads CASSLSGQKKLFF. The CDR3 DNA sequence: TGTGCCAGCAGTTTATCGGGACAGAAAAAACTGTTTTTT.

The chain employs TRBV27 and TRBJ2-7; D is ambiguous. Per the germline V gene, CDR1 is MNHEY and CDR2 is SMNVEV (reference sequence). V was pared by 6 bases and J by 3 bases, with 12 bases between. The CDR3 extends over 13 amino acids. The CDR3 sequence is CASSPLLNYEQYF. The CDR3 DNA is TGTGCCAGCAGCCCCCTACTCAACTACGAGCAGTACTTC.

The chain uses TRBV7-9 and TRBJ1-3, with 9 positions matching TRBD1. Germline V gene data show CDR1 as SEHNR and CDR2 as FQNEAQ (reference sequence). The length of the CDR3 is 17 residues. Trimming at V came to 5 bases and at J to 1 base, leaving 9 bases not matched to a gene. CDR3 residues: CASSRSDRGLSGNTIYF. CDR3 in DNA: TGTGCCAGCAGCCGATCGGACAGGGGATTATCTGGAAACACCATATATTTT. The entire variable domain, with the rest obtained from reference TRBV7-9 and TRBJ1-3, is as follows: DTGVSQNPRHKITKRGQNVTFRCDPISEHNRLYWYRQTLGQGPEFLTYFQNEAQLEKSRLLSDRFSAERPKGSFSTLEIQRTEQGDSAMYLCASSRSDRGLSGNTIYFGEGSWLTVV.

This clone appeared a single time. The chain employs TRBV9 and TRBJ1-3; D is possibly TRBD1 (5 bases). Trimming took 3 bases from V and 1 from J, leaving 11 bases between them. This CDR3 is built from 15 residues. Germline V gives CDR1 SGDLS, CDR2 YYNGEE. The CDR3, as DNA: TGTGCCAGCAGCGAACACCCAGGGTCTGGAAACACCATATATTTT. It yields the protein CASSEHPGSGNTIYF.

This chain uses TRBV5-5 with TRBJ2-1; D gene ambiguous. Germline CDR1 and CDR2: SGHKS and YYEKEE (reference sequence). CDR3 length: 11 residues. V gave up 4 bases and J gave up 10 bases, with 9 bases separating them. CDR3 residues: CASSLASEQFF. The CDR3, as DNA: TGTGCCAGCAGCCTGGCAAGCGAGCAGTTCTTC.

This sequence joins TRBV2 and TRBJ2-1; 10 nucleotides agree with TRBD2. Germline V CDR1 and CDR2: SNHLY, FYNNEI. V shed 5 bases and J 3 bases; nucleotides not matched to a gene: 4. This CDR3 is built from 15 residues. In DNA form, the CDR3 reads TGTGCCAGCAGTCAACTAGCGGGGAACTACAATGAGCAGTTCTTC. Protein product: CASSQLAGNYNEQFF.

V and J are TRBV6-1 and TRBJ2-7, with 9 bases aligning to TRBD1. This CDR3 has 15 residues. The germline CDR1 and CDR2 sequences are MNHNS and SASEGT. Unmatched junction bases numbered 7, after V lost 1 base and J lost 6 bases. The CDR3 bases are TGTGCCAGCAGTGAAGGGGACAGGGTCTTCTCCGAGCAGTACTTC. Amino acids: CASSEGDRVFSEQYF.

V gene TRBV10-3 combines with J gene TRBJ2-2, with 9 bases identical to TRBD1. V lost 1 base, J lost 2 bases, and 2 bases stayed unmatched. The germline CDR1 and CDR2 sequences are ENHRY and SYGVKD. The CDR3 covers 16 residues. CDR3 amino acids: CAISELQGANTGELFF. The CDR3 nucleotides read TGTGCCATCAGTGAGTTACAGGGGGCAAACACCGGGGAGCTGTTTTTT.